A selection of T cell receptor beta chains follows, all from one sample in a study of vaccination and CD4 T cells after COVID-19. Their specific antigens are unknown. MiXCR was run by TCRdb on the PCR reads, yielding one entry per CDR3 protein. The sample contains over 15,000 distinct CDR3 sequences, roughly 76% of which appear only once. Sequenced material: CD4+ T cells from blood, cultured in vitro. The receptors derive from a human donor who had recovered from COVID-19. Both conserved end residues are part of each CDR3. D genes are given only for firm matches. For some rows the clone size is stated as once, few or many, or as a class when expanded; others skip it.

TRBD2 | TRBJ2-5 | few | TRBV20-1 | TGCAGTGCTAGCCTGGCGGGAGGGGGAAAGACCCAGTACTTC | CSASLAGGGKTQYF
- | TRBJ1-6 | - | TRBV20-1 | TGCAGTGCTAGCGGACAGCAGAATTCACCCCTCCACTTT | CSASGQQNSPLHF
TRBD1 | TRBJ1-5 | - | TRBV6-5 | TGTGCCAGCAGTTCCCCTGGACAGGGGGCAAGCAATCAGCCCCAGCATTTT | CASSSPGQGASNQPQHF
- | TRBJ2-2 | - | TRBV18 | TGTGCCAGCTCACCAAGAGGGATCGGGGAGCTGTTTTTT | CASSPRGIGELFF
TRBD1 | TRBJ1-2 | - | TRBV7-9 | TGTGCCAGCAGCGATACTAACAGGGGGAATGGCTACACCTTC | CASSDTNRGNGYTF
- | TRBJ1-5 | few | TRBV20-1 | TGCAGTGCTAGAGTTGGGGATTACCAGCCCCAGCATTTT | CSARVGDYQPQHF
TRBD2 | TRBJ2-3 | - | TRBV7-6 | TGTGCCAGCAGCCCGTGGGAGGGCCTAGCAGATACGCAGTATTTT | CASSPWEGLADTQYF
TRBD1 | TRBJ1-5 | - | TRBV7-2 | TGTGCCAGCAGCCTCCAGGGGGATCAGCCCCAGCATTTT | CASSLQGDQPQHF
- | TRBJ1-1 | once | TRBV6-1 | TGTGCCAGCAGTGACCTCATATATGGGGCTTTCTTT | CASSDLIYGAFF
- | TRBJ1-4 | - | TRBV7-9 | TGTGCCAGCAGCTTTTTCCAGGGGAATGAAAAACTGTTTTTT | CASSFFQGNEKLFF
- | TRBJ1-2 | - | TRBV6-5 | TGTGCCAGCAGTTACCGGGGCAGCCGCTCCTATGGCTACACCTTC | CASSYRGSRSYGYTF
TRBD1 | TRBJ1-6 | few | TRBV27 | TGTGCCAGCACGGGACAGGGGGCCAATTCACCCCTCCACTTT | CASTGQGANSPLHF
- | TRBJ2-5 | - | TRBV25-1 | TGTGCCAGCAGTGTATGGGGTAAAGAGACCCAGTACTTC | CASSVWGKETQYF
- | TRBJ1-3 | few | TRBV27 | TGTGCCAGCAGTCCGCCTACCATATATTTT | CASSPPTIYF
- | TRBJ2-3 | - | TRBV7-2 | TGTGCCAGCAGCCCCGGCCTGAGGGTAGGGGCAGATACGCAGTATTTT | CASSPGLRVGADTQYF
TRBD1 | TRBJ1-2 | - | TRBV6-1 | TGTGCCAGCGGACAGGCCCCCTATGGCTACACCTTC | CASGQAPYGYTF
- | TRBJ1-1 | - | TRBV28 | TGTGCCAGCATCCCTGGGGGGGGCTCGGGCACTGAAGCTTTCTTT | CASIPGGGSGTEAFF
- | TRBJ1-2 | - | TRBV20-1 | TGCAGTGCTAGCCCCTCAGCCAGGCAGGGCTACACCTTC | CSASPSARQGYTF
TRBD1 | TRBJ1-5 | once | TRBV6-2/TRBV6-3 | TGTGCCAGCAGAAACCACAGGGGGCTTCAGCCCCAGCATTTT | CASRNHRGLQPQHF
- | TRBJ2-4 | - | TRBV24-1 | TGTGCCACCAGCCCGGGGGCGCAAAGCCGACTAGCCAAAAACATTCAGTACTTC | CATSPGAQSRLAKNIQYF
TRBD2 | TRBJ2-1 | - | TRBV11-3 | TGTGCCAGCAGCACCGGACTAGCGGGGGGTAATGAGCAGTTCTTC | CASSTGLAGGNEQFF
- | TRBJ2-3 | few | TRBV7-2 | TGTGCCAGCAGCTGGGGAGGAGCGACTAGCACAGATACGCAGTATTTT | CASSWGGATSTDTQYF
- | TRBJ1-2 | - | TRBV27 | TGTGCCAGCAGTTTGATAGCAGGGCAGGGTAACTATGGCTACACCTTC | CASSLIAGQGNYGYTF
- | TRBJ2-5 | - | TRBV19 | TGTGCCAGTAGACCCGGACGGAAACAAGAGACCCAGTACTTC | CASRPGRKQETQYF
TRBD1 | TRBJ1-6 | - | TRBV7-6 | TGTGCCAGCAGTTCAACAGGGGGAAGGGATTCACCCCTCCACTTT | CASSSTGGRDSPLHF
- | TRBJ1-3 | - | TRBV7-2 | TGTGCCAGCAGCTCAACAGGGACTGGAAACACCATATATTTT | CASSSTGTGNTIYF